Each of the 11 T cell receptor beta chains below was sequenced from the same sample in a study of blood T cell repertoires in COVID-19. Sequencing was performed with immunoSEQ multiplex PCR; in TCRdb, only in-frame clones are kept and a portion is missing. The sample has under 150,000 clones; around four fifths are singletons. Sequenced: PBMCs or T cells enriched from blood (not recorded which). These receptor sequences come from a man aged 25 to 40 who had recovered from COVID-19.

This clone was detected once. The gene calls are TRBV12-3 or TRBV12-4 and TRBJ1-1, with 7 bases aligning to TRBD1. Losses at the gene ends were 4 bases for V and 4 bases for J; bases not matched to a gene: 3. The CDR3 is 13 residues long. CDR3 amino acids: CASSSRQGTEAFF. The CDR3 nucleotides are TGTGCCAGCAGTTCACGACAGGGCACTGAAGCTTTCTTT.

This chain uses TRBV2 with TRBJ2-7, with 7 bases fitting TRBD2. Germline CDR1 SNHLY, CDR2 FYNNEI. The junction had 10 bases not matched to a gene; V was cut back by 4 bases and J by 1 base. The CDR3 totals 16 residues. CDR3 sequence reads: CASSGAGRGPSYEQYF. For the CDR3, the DNA is TGTGCCAGCAGTGGGGCAGGGAGGGGTCCTTCCTACGAGCAGTACTTC. The whole variable domain, remainder taken from reference TRBV2 and TRBJ2-7, is EPEVTQTPSHQVTQMGQEVILRCVPISNHLYFYWYRQILGQKVEFLVSFYNNEISEKSEIFDDQFSVERPDGSNFTLKIRSTKLEDSAMYFCASSGAGRGPSYEQYFGPGTRLTVT.

The chain combines TRBV19 with TRBJ1-1; 8 bases map to TRBD1. There are 15 residues in the CDR3. Germline V lookup: CDR1 LNHDA, CDR2 SQIVND (reference sequence). V trimming: 4 bases; J trimming: 3 bases; junction bases outside the gene matches: 7. The CDR3 DNA reads TGTGCCAGTAGTACCACCGACAGGGGACACACTGAAGCTTTCTTT. Protein: CASSTTDRGHTEAFF.

The V gene is TRBV5-1, the J gene TRBJ2-2, with 9 nucleotides matching TRBD1. J was trimmed by 5 bases and V by 5 bases; bases with no gene match: 7. In germline, CDR1 is SGHRS, CDR2 YFSETQ. The CDR3 runs 15 residues. Here the CDR3 reads CASRRGTGSTGELFF. Here the CDR3 DNA reads TGCGCCAGCAGACGAGGGACAGGGAGTACCGGGGAGCTGTTTTTT.

This rearrangement joins TRBV5-4 to TRBJ1-1; TRBD1 agrees at 9 bases. The germline V gene has CDR1 SGHNT and CDR2 YYREEE (reference sequence). The CDR3 covers 15 residues. The junction had 12 bases not matched to a gene; V was cut back by 6 bases and J by 6 bases. The DNA of the CDR3 is TGTGCCAGCAACCTCAAGGGGACAGGGTTAGCTGAAGCTTTCTTT. Protein: CASNLKGTGLAEAFF.

The rearrangement uses TRBV21-1 and TRBJ1-5; the D call of TRBD1 is as the table states it, not checked on the DNA. TRBV21-1 constitutes a pseudogene. CDR3 size: 16 residues. CDR3 sequence reads: CASSKDGTRGDQPQHF. CDR3 coding DNA: TGTGCCAGCAGCAAAGATGGCACCAGGGGGGATCAGCCCCAGCATTTT.

This chain connects TRBV5-1 to TRBJ1-2; TRBD1 aligns across 9 bases. CDR1 is SGHRS and CDR2 is YFSETQ in the germline V gene. This CDR3 spans 17 amino acids. Trimming removed 5 bases from V and 3 bases from J; junction bases left unmatched: 14. The CDR3 DNA follows: TGCGCCAGCAGATTTCCTGAGACCGGGACAGGGTACTATGGCTACACCTTC. This gives the protein CASRFPETGTGYYGYTF.

The chain carries TRBV30 and TRBJ1-1; D perhaps matches TRBD1 (5 bases). Looked up from germline, CDR1 is GTSNPN and CDR2 is SVGIG (reference sequence). V lost 4 bases, J lost 0 bases, and 6 bases lay in between. CDR3 size: 12 residues. CDR3 coding DNA: TGTGCCTGGAAGGACATGAACACTGAAGCTTTCTTT. Amino acids: CAWKDMNTEAFF.

V usage is TRBV6-1 and J usage is TRBJ2-7; the match to TRBD2 covers 7 bases. The CDR3 length is 11 residues. J gave up 7 bases and V 10 bases, and 7 bases lay outside the gene matches. Looked up from germline, CDR1 is MNHNS and CDR2 is SASEGT. CDR3 sequence reads: CATKIGGEQYF. Here the CDR3 DNA reads TGTGCCACCAAGATCGGGGGGGAGCAGTACTTC.

The chain recombines TRBV5-1 with TRBJ2-1, with D unresolved. The CDR3 spans 15 residues. Trimming left V 1 base short and J 2 bases short, with 10 bases between. Germline lookup yields CDR1 SGHRS and CDR2 YFSETQ. The CDR3 bases are TGCGCCAGCAGCTTGATGGCCCAGACCTACAATGAGCAGTTCTTC. Its translation is CASSLMAQTYNEQFF.

The chain has TRBV24-1 and TRBJ2-3; TRBD2 matches at 9 bases. This CDR3 is built from 16 residues. V trimming: 6 bases; J trimming: 2 bases; junction bases outside the gene matches: 8. Germline CDR1 and CDR2: KGHDR and SFDVKD. CDR3 bases: TGTGCCACCAGTTCCGGTGCTAGCGGGGACACAGATACGCAGTATTTT. Translation gives CATSSGASGDTDTQYF.